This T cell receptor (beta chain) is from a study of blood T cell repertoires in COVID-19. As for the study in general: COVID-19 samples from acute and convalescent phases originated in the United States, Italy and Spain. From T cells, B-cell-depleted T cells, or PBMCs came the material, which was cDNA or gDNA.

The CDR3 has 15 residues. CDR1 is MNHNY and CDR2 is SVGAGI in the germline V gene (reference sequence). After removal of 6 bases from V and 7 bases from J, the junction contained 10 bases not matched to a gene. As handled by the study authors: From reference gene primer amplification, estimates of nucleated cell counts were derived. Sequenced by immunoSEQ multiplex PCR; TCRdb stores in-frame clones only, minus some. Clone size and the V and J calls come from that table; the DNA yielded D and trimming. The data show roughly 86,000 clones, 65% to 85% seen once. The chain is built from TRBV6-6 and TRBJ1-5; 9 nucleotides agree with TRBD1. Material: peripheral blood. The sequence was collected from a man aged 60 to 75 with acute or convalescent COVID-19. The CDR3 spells CASSYTDRGGQPQHF. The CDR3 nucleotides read TGTGCCAGCAGCTACACGGACAGGGGCGGGCAGCCCCAGCATTTT.